The TCR beta chain under discussion was sequenced for a study of cytomegalovirus exposure and HLA in healthy donors. Study information: Early on, a data release was issued that held roughly 80 million unique TCRs from HLA-typed donors.

V was clipped by 6 bases and J by 8 bases, with 13 bases between them. CDR1 SEHNR and CDR2 FQNEAQ come from the germline V gene (reference sequence). There are 12 residues in the CDR3. As regards this clone: Antigen: not known.

Study-wide points: 150 to 200 TCR beta chains were listed as cytomegalovirus-associated.

The PCR contained 60 Vbeta and 13 Jbeta primers. As originally analysed: Approximately 12 million of the about 80 million unique TCR beta chains counted in a later analysis were shared. Profiled with immunoSEQ multiplex PCR; TCRdb holds only in-frame clones, not every one. V and J calls plus clone size are reproduced from that table; the DNA served to infer D and trimming. The sample has approximately 100,000 clones, around 72% seen once. Input material: PBMCs. The receptor was derived from a male donor in good health and CMV-seropositive. This chain joins TRBV7-9 and TRBJ1-2; D is possibly TRBD1 (5 bases). CDR3 sequence (DNA): TGTGCCAGCAGTCCCGGACAAACCGGCTACACCTTC. Amino acid sequence: CASSPGQTGYTF. Drawing the rest from reference TRBV7-9 and TRBJ1-2, the complete variable domain is DTGVSQNPRHKITKRGQNVTFRCDPISEHNRLYWYRQTLGQGPEFLTYFQNEAQLEKSRLLSDRFSAERPKGSFSTLEIQRTEQGDSAMYLCASSPGQTGYTFGSGTRLTVV.